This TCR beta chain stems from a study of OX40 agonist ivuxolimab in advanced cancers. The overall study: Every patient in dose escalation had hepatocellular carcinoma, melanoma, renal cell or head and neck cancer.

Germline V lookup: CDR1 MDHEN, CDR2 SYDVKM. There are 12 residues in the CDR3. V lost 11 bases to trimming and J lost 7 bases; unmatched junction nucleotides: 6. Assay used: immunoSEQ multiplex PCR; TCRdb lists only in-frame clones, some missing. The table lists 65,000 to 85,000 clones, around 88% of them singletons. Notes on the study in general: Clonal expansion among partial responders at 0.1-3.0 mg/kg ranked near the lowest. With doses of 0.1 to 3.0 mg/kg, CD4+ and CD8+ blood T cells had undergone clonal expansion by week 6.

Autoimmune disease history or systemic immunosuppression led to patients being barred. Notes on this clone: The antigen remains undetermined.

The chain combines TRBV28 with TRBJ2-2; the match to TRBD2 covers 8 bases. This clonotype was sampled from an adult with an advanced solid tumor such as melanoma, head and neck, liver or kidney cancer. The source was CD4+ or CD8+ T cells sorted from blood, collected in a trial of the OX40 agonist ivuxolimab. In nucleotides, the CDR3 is TGTGCCGGCGGGGGGCGTGTCGGGGAGCTGTTTTTT. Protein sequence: CAGGGRVGELFF.